This TCR beta chain is drawn from a study of shared clonotypes between healthy human individuals. The V gene end was trimmed by 4 bases and the J gene end by 3 bases; junction bases not matched to a gene: 7. The CDR3 runs to 15 residues. Germline loops: CDR1 WSHSY, CDR2 SAAADI. Investigators spread the genomic DNA of each subset evenly over several immunoSEQ plates. Libraries were prepared by immunoSEQ multiplex PCR; TCRdb keeps only in-frame clonotypes and omits some of them. The repertoire holds some 500,000 clones, approximately 95% seen once, with about 0.057% in the top ten. The TCR sequence derives from a young woman in good health. This chain joins TRBV10-2 and TRBJ1-1; 8 nucleotides line up with TRBD1. Sequenced material: naive CD4+ T cells sorted from blood. This sample's subset: CD45RA+ positively selected. The CDR3: CASSGTGGSDTEAFF. The CDR3 region has the DNA TGCGCCAGCAGTGGAACAGGGGGTTCGGACACTGAAGCTTTCTTT.